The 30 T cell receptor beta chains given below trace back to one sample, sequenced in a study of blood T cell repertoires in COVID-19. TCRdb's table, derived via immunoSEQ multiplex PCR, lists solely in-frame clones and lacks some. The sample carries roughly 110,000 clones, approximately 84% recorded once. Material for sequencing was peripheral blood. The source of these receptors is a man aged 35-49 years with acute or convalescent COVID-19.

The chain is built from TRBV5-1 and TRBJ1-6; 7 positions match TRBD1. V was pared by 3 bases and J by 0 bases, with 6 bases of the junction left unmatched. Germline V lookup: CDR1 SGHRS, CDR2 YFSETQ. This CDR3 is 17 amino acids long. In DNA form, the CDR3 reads TGCGCCAGCAGCTCAGGGGGTTCAGGCTCCTATAATTCACCCCTCCACTTT. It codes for CASSSGGSGSYNSPLHF.

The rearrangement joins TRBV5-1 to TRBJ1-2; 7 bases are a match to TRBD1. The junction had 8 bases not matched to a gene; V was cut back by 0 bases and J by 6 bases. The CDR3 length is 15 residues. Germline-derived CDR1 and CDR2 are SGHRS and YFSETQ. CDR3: CASSLGTDRLHGYTF. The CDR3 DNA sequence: TGCGCCAGCAGCTTGGGGACGGACAGGCTCCATGGCTACACCTTC.

The CDR3 is CASSSDTRTGNYGYTF. The CDR3 region has the DNA TGTGCCAGCTCATCAGACACGAGGACAGGCAACTATGGCTACACCTTC. The chain couples TRBV18 to TRBJ1-2; 7 positions agree with TRBD1. The V gene end was trimmed by 5 bases and the J gene end by 2 bases; junction bases not matched to a gene: 11. The V gene's germline CDR1 is KGHSH and CDR2 LQKENI. The CDR3 is 16 residues long.

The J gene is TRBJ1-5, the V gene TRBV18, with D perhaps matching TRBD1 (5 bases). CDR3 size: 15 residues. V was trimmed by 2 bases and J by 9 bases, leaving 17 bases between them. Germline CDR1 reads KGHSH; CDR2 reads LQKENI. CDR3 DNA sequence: TGTGCCAGCTCACCAGACAGTCTTCTAACGGGGCCCCAGCATTTT. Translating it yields CASSPDSLLTGPQHF.

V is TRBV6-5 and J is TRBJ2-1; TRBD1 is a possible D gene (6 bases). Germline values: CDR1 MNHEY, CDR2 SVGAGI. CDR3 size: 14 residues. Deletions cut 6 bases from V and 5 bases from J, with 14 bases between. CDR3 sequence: CASSRGFGDNEQFF. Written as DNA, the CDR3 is TGTGCCAGCAGCAGGGGTTTTGGTGACAATGAGCAGTTCTTC.

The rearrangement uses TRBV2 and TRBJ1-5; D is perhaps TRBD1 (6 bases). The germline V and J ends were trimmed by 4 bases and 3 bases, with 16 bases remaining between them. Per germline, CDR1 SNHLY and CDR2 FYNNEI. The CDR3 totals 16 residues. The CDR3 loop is CASSGEGGIYNQPQHF. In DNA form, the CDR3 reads TGTGCCAGCAGTGGGGAGGGGGGGATCTACAATCAGCCCCAGCATTTT.

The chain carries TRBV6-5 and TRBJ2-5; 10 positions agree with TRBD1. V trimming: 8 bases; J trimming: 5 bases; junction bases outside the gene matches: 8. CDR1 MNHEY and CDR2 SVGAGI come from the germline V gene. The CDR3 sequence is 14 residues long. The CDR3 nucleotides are TGTGCCAGCCGAGACAGGGGGCGGATTGAGACCCAGTACTTC. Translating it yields CASRDRGRIETQYF.

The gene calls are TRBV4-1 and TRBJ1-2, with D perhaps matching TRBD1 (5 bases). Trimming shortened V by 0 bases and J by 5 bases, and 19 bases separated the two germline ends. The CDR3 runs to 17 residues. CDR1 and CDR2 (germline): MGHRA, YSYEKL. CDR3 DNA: TGCGCCAGCAGCCAAGATATAAGAATTGGGGGGGAGTATGGCTACACCTTC. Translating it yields CASSQDIRIGGEYGYTF.

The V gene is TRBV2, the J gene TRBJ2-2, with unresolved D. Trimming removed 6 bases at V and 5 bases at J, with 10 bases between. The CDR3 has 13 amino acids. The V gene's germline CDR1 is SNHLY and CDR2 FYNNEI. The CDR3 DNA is TGTGCCAGCAGCGCTTACGAGACCGGGGAGCTGTTTTTT. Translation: CASSAYETGELFF.

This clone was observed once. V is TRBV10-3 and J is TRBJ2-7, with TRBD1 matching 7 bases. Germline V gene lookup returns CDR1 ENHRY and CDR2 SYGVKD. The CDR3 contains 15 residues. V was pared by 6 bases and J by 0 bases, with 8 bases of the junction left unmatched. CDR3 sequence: CAIREDRTSSYEQYF. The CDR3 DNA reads TGTGCCATCAGGGAGGACAGGACGAGCTCCTACGAGCAGTACTTC.

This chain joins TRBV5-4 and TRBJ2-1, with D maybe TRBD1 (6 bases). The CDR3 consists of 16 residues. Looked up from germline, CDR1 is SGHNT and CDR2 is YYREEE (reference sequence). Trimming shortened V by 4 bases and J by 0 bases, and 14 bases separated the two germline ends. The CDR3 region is CASSQGTPRSYNEQFF. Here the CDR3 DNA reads TGTGCCAGCAGCCAAGGGACACCCCGCTCCTACAATGAGCAGTTCTTC.

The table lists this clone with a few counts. In DNA form, the CDR3 reads TGTGCCAGCAGCGGCTCGAACACTGAAGCTTTCTTT. It specifies CASSGSNTEAFF. V usage is TRBV7-9 and J usage is TRBJ1-1; D gene unclear. Germline V gives CDR1 SEHNR, CDR2 FQNEAQ (reference sequence). Trimming took off 5 bases at V and 1 base at J, with 5 bases between the two ends. The CDR3 loop spans 12 amino acids.

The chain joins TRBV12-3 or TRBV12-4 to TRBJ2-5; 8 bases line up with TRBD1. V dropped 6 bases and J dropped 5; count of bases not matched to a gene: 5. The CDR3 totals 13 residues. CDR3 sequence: CASSPTGDETQYF. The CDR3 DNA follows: TGTGCCAGCAGCCCGACAGGGGACGAGACCCAGTACTTC.

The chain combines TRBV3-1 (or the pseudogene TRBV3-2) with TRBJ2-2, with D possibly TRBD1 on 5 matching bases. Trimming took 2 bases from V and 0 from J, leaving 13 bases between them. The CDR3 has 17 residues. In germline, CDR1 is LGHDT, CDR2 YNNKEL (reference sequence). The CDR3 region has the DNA TGTGCCAGCAGCCAATATCGGACAAGATCGAACACCGGGGAGCTGTTTTTT. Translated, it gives CASSQYRTRSNTGELFF.

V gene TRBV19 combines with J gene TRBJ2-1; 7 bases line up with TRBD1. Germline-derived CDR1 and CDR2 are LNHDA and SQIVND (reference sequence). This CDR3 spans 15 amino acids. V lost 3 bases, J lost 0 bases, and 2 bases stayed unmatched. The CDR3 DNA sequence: TGTGCCAGTAGTATTGGGGACAGCTCCTACAATGAGCAGTTCTTC. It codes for CASSIGDSSYNEQFF.

DNA of the CDR3: TGTGCCAGCAGCTTAGGCGGCCGCACAGATACGCAGTATTTT. This gives the protein CASSLGGRTDTQYF. The chain recombines TRBV7-9 with TRBJ2-3; D is ambiguous. The CDR3 runs to 14 residues. Germline loops: CDR1 SEHNR, CDR2 FQNEAQ (reference sequence). Trimming shortened V by 1 base and J by 1 base, and 6 bases separated the two germline ends.

In DNA form, the CDR3 reads TGTGCCAGTAGTAAGGGCGCAGGGGGTGCCGGGGAGCTGTTTTTT. Residues: CASSKGAGGAGELFF. V usage is TRBV19 and J usage is TRBJ2-2; 7 bases are shared with TRBD1. The CDR3 has 15 amino acids. The ends lost 4 bases at V and 6 bases at J; junction bases unmatched: 8. Germline CDR1 reads LNHDA; CDR2 reads SQIVND (reference sequence).

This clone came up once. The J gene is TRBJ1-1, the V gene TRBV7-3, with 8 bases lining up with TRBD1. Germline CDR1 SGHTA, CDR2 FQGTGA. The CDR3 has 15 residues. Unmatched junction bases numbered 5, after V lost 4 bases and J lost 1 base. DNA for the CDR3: TGTGCCAGCAGCTCAGCCGGGACAGGGAACACTGAAGCTTTCTTT. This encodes CASSSAGTGNTEAFF.

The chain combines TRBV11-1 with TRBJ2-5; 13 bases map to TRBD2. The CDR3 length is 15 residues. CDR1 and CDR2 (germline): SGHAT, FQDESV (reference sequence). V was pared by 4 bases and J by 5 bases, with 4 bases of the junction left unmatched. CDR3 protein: CASSCGLAGAETQYF. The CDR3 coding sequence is TGTGCCAGCAGCTGTGGACTAGCGGGGGCGGAGACCCAGTACTTC.

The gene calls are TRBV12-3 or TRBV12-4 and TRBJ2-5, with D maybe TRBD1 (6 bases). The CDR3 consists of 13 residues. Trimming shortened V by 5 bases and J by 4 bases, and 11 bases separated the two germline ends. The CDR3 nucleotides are TGTGCCAGCAGTCCTACAGGGCGAGAGACCCAGTACTTC. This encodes CASSPTGRETQYF.

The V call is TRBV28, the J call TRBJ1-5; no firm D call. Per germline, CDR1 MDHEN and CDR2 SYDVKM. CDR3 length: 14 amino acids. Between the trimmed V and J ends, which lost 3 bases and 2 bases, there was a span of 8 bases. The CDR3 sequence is CASSFRLGNQPQHF. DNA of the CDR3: TGTGCCAGCAGTTTTCGTCTTGGCAATCAGCCCCAGCATTTT.

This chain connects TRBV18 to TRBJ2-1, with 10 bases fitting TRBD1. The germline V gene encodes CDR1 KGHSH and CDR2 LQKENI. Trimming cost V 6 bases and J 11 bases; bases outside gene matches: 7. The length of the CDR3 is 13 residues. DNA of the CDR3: TGTGCCAGCTCCTCTGACAGGGGGCCCAAGCAGTTCTTC. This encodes CASSSDRGPKQFF.

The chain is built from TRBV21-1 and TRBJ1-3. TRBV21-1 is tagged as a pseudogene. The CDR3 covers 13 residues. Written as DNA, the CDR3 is TGTGCCAGCAAAGTGCGTCCTGGAAACACCATATATTTT. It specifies CASKVRPGNTIYF.

CDR3 coding DNA: TGTGCCAGCAGTCGAACCGGGACAGGGAGGAATGAGCAGTTCTTC. This gives the protein CASSRTGTGRNEQFF. The chain has TRBV6-5 and TRBJ2-1, with 9 bases fitting TRBD1. The CDR3 runs 15 residues. Germline V lookup: CDR1 MNHEY, CDR2 SVGAGI. Losses at the gene ends were 5 bases for V and 7 bases for J; bases not matched to a gene: 9.

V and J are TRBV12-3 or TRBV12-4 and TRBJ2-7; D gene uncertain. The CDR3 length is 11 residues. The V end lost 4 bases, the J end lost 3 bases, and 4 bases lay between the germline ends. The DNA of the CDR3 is TGTGCCAGCAGTTCCTACTACGAGCAGTACTTC. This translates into CASSSYYEQYF.

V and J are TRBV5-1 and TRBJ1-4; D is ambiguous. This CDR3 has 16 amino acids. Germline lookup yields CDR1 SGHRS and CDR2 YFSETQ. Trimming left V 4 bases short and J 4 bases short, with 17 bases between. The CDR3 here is CASSETGGNSNEKLFF. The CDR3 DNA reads TGCGCCAGCAGCGAGACCGGCGGCAATAGTAATGAAAAACTGTTTTTT.

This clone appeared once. CDR3 nucleotides: TGTGCCAGCAGCTCGGGGATGGTCGGGGAGCTGTTTTTT. This translates into CASSSGMVGELFF. This chain uses TRBV11-2 with TRBJ2-2; the D gene is possibly TRBD2 (5 bases). Trimming removed 4 bases from V and 7 bases from J, with 10 bases in between. Germline loops: CDR1 SGHAT, CDR2 FQNNGV. This CDR3 contains 13 residues.

This chain's CDR3 is CASTLPGTRAGRVQYF. CDR3 bases: TGTGCCAGCACCCTTCCCGGGACTAGGGCGGGTAGAGTGCAGTATTTT. The chain couples TRBV5-4 to TRBJ2-3; 8 bases agree with TRBD2. V lost 6 bases, J lost 11 bases, and 20 bases stayed unmatched. Germline V gene sequence: CDR1 SGHNT, CDR2 YYREEE (reference sequence). The CDR3 extends over 16 amino acids.

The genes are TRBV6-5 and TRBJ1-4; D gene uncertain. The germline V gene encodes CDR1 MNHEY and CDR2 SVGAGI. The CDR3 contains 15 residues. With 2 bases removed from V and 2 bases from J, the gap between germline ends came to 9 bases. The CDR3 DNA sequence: TGTGCCAGCAGTTACGGCGGCTCCACTAATGAAAAACTGTTTTTT. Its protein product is CASSYGGSTNEKLFF.

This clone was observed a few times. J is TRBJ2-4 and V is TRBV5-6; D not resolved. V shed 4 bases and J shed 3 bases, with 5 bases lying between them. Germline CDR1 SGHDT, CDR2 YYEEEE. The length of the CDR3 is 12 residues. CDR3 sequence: CASSQFKNIQYF. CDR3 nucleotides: TGTGCCAGCAGCCAATTCAAAAACATTCAGTACTTC.